These 30 T cell receptor beta chains were all obtained from the same sample, sequenced in a study of shared clonotypes between healthy human individuals (dated by TCRdb to 2020 to 2022). The library was made by the immunoSEQ multiplex PCR assay. TCRdb re-hosts the immuneACCESS table, in-frame sequences only. Its copies lack some clones; in the studies checked, an unresolved V gene accounts for under half of them, and the cause for the rest is not known. The sample includes 2 million to 2.5 million clones, with around 93% observed a single time. 0.37% of the sample is in the top ten clones. The sequenced material came from naive CD4+ T cells from PBMCs. The cell subset or site label for this specimen denotes: CD45RA+ positively selected. The receptors stem from a man between 18 and 29 years old in good health. Some clones in this sample may be carry-over from other donors' samples.

This clone was recorded only once. V usage is TRBV28 and J usage is TRBJ2-3; TRBD2 aligns across 7 bases. The CDR3 sequence is 14 residues long. Germline CDR1 MDHEN, CDR2 SYDVKM. Germline trimming cut 3 bases from V and 5 bases from J; bases unmatched to any gene: 5. CDR3 amino acids: CASSFLGRGDTQYF. In DNA form, the CDR3 reads TGTGCCAGCAGTTTTCTAGGGAGGGGAGATACGCAGTATTTT.

This chain joins TRBV11-2 and TRBJ2-7; D not resolved. CDR1 is SGHAT, CDR2 FQNNGV, per germline. Trimming removed 5 bases from V and 4 bases from J, with 18 bases in between. CDR3 length: 15 residues. Here the CDR3 DNA reads TGTGCCAGCAGCCCAACCCTTCTGGGGTTATACGAGCAGTACTTC. It encodes CASSPTLLGLYEQYF.

This clone was detected only once. V is TRBV28 and J is TRBJ2-2, with D perhaps assigned TRBD1 or TRBD2 (5 bases each). The CDR3 covers 17 residues. In germline, CDR1 is MDHEN, CDR2 SYDVKM. The germline V and J ends were trimmed by 5 bases and 1 base, with 17 bases remaining between them. The DNA of the CDR3 is TGTGCCAGCAGTCTCTACCCGGGGCAGGAGAACACCGGGGAGCTGTTTTTT. Residues: CASSLYPGQENTGELFF. The full variable domain, in which reference TRBV28 and TRBJ2-2 provide the parts outside the CDR3, is DVKVTQSSRYLVKRTGEKVFLECVQDMDHENMFWYRQDPGLGLRLIYFSYDVKMKEKGDIPEGYSVSREKKERFSLILESASTNQTSMYLCASSLYPGQENTGELFFGEGSRLTVL.

DNA for the CDR3: TGTGCCAGCAGCTTAGATACCCGGGGTTACACTGAAGCTTTCTTT. Amino acid sequence: CASSLDTRGYTEAFF. The chain combines TRBV7-9 with TRBJ1-1; D not certain. The germline CDR1 and CDR2 sequences are SEHNR and FQNEAQ (reference sequence). Trimming took 1 base from V and 3 from J, leaving 12 bases between them. The CDR3 totals 15 residues.

Comment on this clone: The sample carries other DNA sequences with the same CDR3. The rearrangement links TRBV18 to TRBJ2-3; 13 bases are shared with TRBD2. The CDR3 runs 16 residues. The germline gives CDR1 KGHSH, CDR2 LQKENI. Trimming at V came to 2 bases and at J to 5 bases, leaving 4 bases not matched to a gene. The CDR3 region is CASSPGLAGVVDTQYF. CDR3 nucleotide sequence: TGTGCCAGCTCACCAGGACTAGCGGGAGTGGTAGATACGCAGTATTTT.

The rearrangement links TRBV6-1 to TRBJ2-5; TRBD2 matches at 7 bases. The junction had 10 bases not matched to a gene; V was cut back by 4 bases and J by 5 bases. The CDR3 sequence is 15 residues long. CDR1 is MNHNS, CDR2 SASEGT, per germline. The CDR3 here is CASSGGRGGQETQYF. In nucleotides, the CDR3 is TGTGCCAGCAGTGGAGGGAGGGGAGGTCAGGAGACCCAGTACTTC.

The V gene is TRBV9, the J gene TRBJ2-3; maybe TRBD1 (5 bases). The V gene lost 1 base and the J gene lost 4 bases, with 19 bases spanning the gap. The CDR3 loop spans 17 amino acids. From germline, CDR1 is SGDLS and CDR2 YYNGEE. CDR3 DNA sequence: TGTGCCAGCAGCGTAACGCGCAGGGTGGATGGAGCAGATACGCAGTATTTT. It encodes CASSVTRRVDGADTQYF.

V is TRBV7-9 and J is TRBJ1-1; 8 bases line up with TRBD1. Germline CDR1 reads SEHNR; CDR2 reads FQNEAQ (reference sequence). This CDR3 is 15 amino acids long. With V trimmed by 5 bases and J by 1 base, 6 bases remained unmatched. The CDR3 region is CASSLPGTGNTEAFF. CDR3 in DNA: TGTGCCAGCAGCCTCCCGGGGACAGGGAACACTGAAGCTTTCTTT.

V is TRBV19 and J is TRBJ2-5, with D possibly being TRBD2 (5 bases). Trimming took 3 bases from V and 4 from J, leaving 9 bases between them. The CDR3 extends over 13 amino acids. From germline, CDR1 is LNHDA and CDR2 SQIVND (reference sequence). The CDR3 nucleotides read TGTGCCAGTAGTATGGTGGGAGCAGAGACCCAGTACTTC. This translates into CASSMVGAETQYF.

This chain uses TRBV9 with TRBJ1-2, with D perhaps matching TRBD1 (6 bases). The CDR3 contains 15 residues. Germline-derived CDR1 and CDR2 are SGDLS and YYNGEE. The ends were cut back, 4 bases at V and 0 bases at J, with 13 bases in the middle. The DNA for the CDR3 is TGTGCCAGCAGCCTCCGACAGGTAGCTAACTATGGCTACACCTTC. This gives the protein CASSLRQVANYGYTF.

This chain joins TRBV27 and TRBJ2-2, with 10 positions matching TRBD2. V lost 4 bases, J lost 1 base, and 3 bases stayed unmatched. Germline V lookup: CDR1 MNHEY, CDR2 SMNVEV (reference sequence). There are 16 residues in the CDR3. The CDR3 reads CASSWRTSGNTGELFF. CDR3 bases: TGTGCCAGCAGTTGGAGGACTAGCGGGAACACCGGGGAGCTGTTTTTT.

The chain joins TRBV5-1 to TRBJ1-3; D gene ambiguous. There are 14 residues in the CDR3. From germline, CDR1 is SGHRS and CDR2 YFSETQ. The germline V and J ends were trimmed by 4 bases and 0 bases, with 8 bases remaining between them. Here the CDR3 reads CASSDDYSGNTIYF. In DNA, the CDR3 is TGCGCCAGCAGCGATGATTACTCTGGAAACACCATATATTTT.

The chain has TRBV6-1 and TRBJ1-2; TRBD1 matches at 9 bases. The V gene end was trimmed by 3 bases and the J gene end by 8 bases; junction bases not matched to a gene: 7. Germline V gene data show CDR1 as MNHNS and CDR2 as SASEGT. CDR3 length: 14 amino acids. The CDR3 nucleotides are TGTGCCAGCAGTGATGACAGGGGGAAGGGGGGCTACACCTTC. Amino acids: CASSDDRGKGGYTF.

J is TRBJ2-2 and V is TRBV2; 8 nucleotides line up with TRBD2. Germline CDR1 is SNHLY and CDR2 is FYNNEI. Unmatched junction bases numbered 7, after V lost 1 base and J lost 6 bases. The CDR3 extends over 16 amino acids. The chain's CDR3 is CASSEGPGRASGELFF. Here the CDR3 DNA reads TGTGCCAGCAGTGAAGGTCCCGGGAGGGCCTCCGGGGAGCTGTTTTTT.

Remarks on this clone: The sample carries other DNA sequences with the same CDR3. The genes are TRBV5-1 and TRBJ1-1; D is ambiguous. This CDR3 region has 15 residues. The V and J ends lost 0 bases and 2 bases respectively, with 11 bases between them. Germline-derived CDR1 and CDR2 are SGHRS and YFSETQ. The CDR3, as DNA: TGCGCCAGCAGCTTGGTTGGAAGCCGAAACACTGAAGCTTTCTTT. This codes for CASSLVGSRNTEAFF.

The chain recombines TRBV4-1 with TRBJ2-4; 9 bases are shared with TRBD1. J lost 8 bases, V lost 0 bases, and 5 bases had no gene match. The CDR3 has 15 amino acids. Looked up from germline, CDR1 is MGHRA and CDR2 is YSYEKL. CDR3 DNA sequence: TGCGCCAGCAGCCAAGAAACAGGGGGCGTGGACATTCAGTACTTC. Translating gives CASSQETGGVDIQYF.

The chain is built from TRBV19 and TRBJ1-5; D unresolved. The CDR3 is made up of 15 amino acids. Trimming removed 3 bases at V and 6 bases at J, with 15 bases between. Germline V gene data show CDR1 as LNHDA and CDR2 as SQIVND (reference sequence). For the CDR3, the DNA is TGTGCCAGTAGTATCCCAGGAGGGAGTCCTCAGCCCCAGCATTTT. It specifies CASSIPGGSPQPQHF.

The chain joins TRBV7-2 to TRBJ2-5; no clear D gene. This CDR3 region has 15 residues. The V gene's germline CDR1 is SGHTA and CDR2 FQGNSA. The V end was cut by 3 bases, the J end by 2 bases, with 13 bases between. CDR3 coding DNA: TGTGCCAGCAGCTTTAGGGCAGCCGGTCAAGAGACCCAGTACTTC. Its translation is CASSFRAAGQETQYF. Variable domain in full (rest from reference TRBV7-2 and TRBJ2-5): GAGVSQSPSNKVTEKGKDVELRCDPISGHTALYWYRQSLGQGLEFLIYFQGNSAPDKSGLPSDRFSAERTGGSVSTLTIQRTQQEDSAVYLCASSFRAAGQETQYFGPGTRLLVL.

The rearrangement uses TRBV2 and TRBJ2-2; D not resolved. The CDR3 covers 14 residues. V lost 10 bases, J lost 0 bases, and 12 bases lay in between. Per the germline V gene, CDR1 is SNHLY and CDR2 is FYNNEI. This CDR3 is CATRRAANTGELFF. CDR3 DNA: TGTGCCACCCGACGGGCGGCGAACACCGGGGAGCTGTTTTTT.

This chain's CDR3 is CASSGRHEQYF. DNA of the CDR3: TGTGCCAGCAGTGGCAGGCACGAGCAGTACTTC. This chain connects TRBV25-1 to TRBJ2-7; the D is unclear. Trimming took off 4 bases at V and 5 bases at J, with 6 bases between the two ends. This CDR3 spans 11 amino acids. CDR1 MGHDK and CDR2 SYGVNS come from the germline V gene.

V and J are TRBV27 and TRBJ2-7; 10 bases are shared with TRBD1. The CDR3 consists of 13 residues. Trimming cost V 8 bases and J 1 base; bases outside gene matches: 2. Germline V gives CDR1 MNHEY, CDR2 SMNVEV (reference sequence). The CDR3 here is CASGQGGSYEQYF. CDR3 DNA sequence: TGTGCCAGCGGACAGGGGGGTTCCTACGAGCAGTACTTC.

The CDR3 coding sequence is TGTGCCAGCAGCTTCCAGGGAACTAGCGGGAGGATGGCAGATACGCAGTATTTT. Translation gives CASSFQGTSGRMADTQYF. This chain joins TRBV11-3 and TRBJ2-3; 12 bases map to TRBD2. V lost 3 bases to trimming and J lost 4 bases; unmatched junction nucleotides: 11. The CDR3 has 18 residues. Looked up from germline, CDR1 is SGHNT and CDR2 is YENEEA.

The chain recombines TRBV7-2 with TRBJ2-5; 12 bases align to TRBD2. This CDR3 contains 15 residues. Germline CDR1 SGHTA, CDR2 FQGNSA. Trimming at V came to 5 bases and at J to 5 bases, leaving 6 bases not matched to a gene. CDR3 loop: CASSTGLAGMETQYF. The CDR3 coding sequence is TGTGCCAGCAGCACCGGACTAGCGGGAATGGAGACCCAGTACTTC.

The chain combines TRBV7-2 with TRBJ2-5, with D perhaps matching TRBD2 (7 bases). CDR3 length: 15 residues. Germline V lookup: CDR1 SGHTA, CDR2 FQGNSA. V lost 1 base, J lost 5 bases, and 14 bases lay in between. The CDR3 nucleotides are TGTGCCAGCAGCTTAGAGGGGGGGCCCTGGGAGACCCAGTACTTC. This gives the protein CASSLEGGPWETQYF.

The V call is TRBV19, the J call TRBJ1-4; D is unclear. The CDR3 has 15 amino acids. Germline CDR1 and CDR2: LNHDA and SQIVND (reference sequence). V was cut by 4 bases and J by 0 bases, with 9 bases left in between. The CDR3 is CASSTPWATNEKLFF. CDR3 bases: TGTGCCAGTAGTACCCCCTGGGCAACTAATGAAAAACTGTTTTTT.

The V gene is TRBV4-3, the J gene TRBJ2-1; D possibly corresponds to TRBD1 (6 bases). The V gene lost 1 base and the J gene lost 5 bases, with 21 bases spanning the gap. Per germline, CDR1 LGHNA and CDR2 YSLEER. CDR3 size: 18 residues. CDR3 DNA: TGCGCCAGCAGCCAAGCCGAAGGGGACACCTGGGTGCACAATGAGCAGTTCTTC. This sequence encodes CASSQAEGDTWVHNEQFF.

The V call is TRBV5-1, the J call TRBJ1-3; D is uncertain. CDR1 is SGHRS, CDR2 YFSETQ, per germline. V was pared by 2 bases and J by 10 bases, with 13 bases between. The CDR3 consists of 13 residues. As DNA, the CDR3 is TGCGCCAGCAGCTTTGGGTTGGAAGGGACCATATATTTT. This translates into CASSFGLEGTIYF.

The chain employs TRBV9 and TRBJ2-1; D may be TRBD2 (6 bases). The V end lost 4 bases, the J end lost 0 bases, and 14 bases lay between the germline ends. Germline lookup yields CDR1 SGDLS and CDR2 YYNGEE. This CDR3 comprises 16 residues. The CDR3 DNA is TGTGCCAGCAGCCCCAACCCCGGGGGCTCCTACAATGAGCAGTTCTTC. Translation gives CASSPNPGGSYNEQFF.

This chain links TRBV5-1 with TRBJ2-7, with 8 bases fitting TRBD1. Per the germline V gene, CDR1 is SGHRS and CDR2 is YFSETQ. The V segment lost 8 bases and the J segment 9 bases; nucleotides outside the gene matches: 16. CDR3 length: 14 amino acids. The DNA for the CDR3 is TGCGCCAGTAGCCCGGGACAGGACCCGTTCGGGCAGTACTTC. Translating it yields CASSPGQDPFGQYF.

This clone was seen a single time. The rearrangement links TRBV5-1 to TRBJ2-7; weak D call: TRBD2 (6 bases). V dropped 4 bases and J dropped 3 bases, with 23 bases sitting between them. CDR3 length equals 17 residues. The germline V gene has CDR1 SGHRS and CDR2 YFSETQ. CDR3 in amino acids: CASSLRRGGEGSYEQYF. The CDR3 DNA reads as TGCGCCAGCAGCCTGCGGCGGGGAGGCGAAGGGAGCTACGAGCAGTACTTC.